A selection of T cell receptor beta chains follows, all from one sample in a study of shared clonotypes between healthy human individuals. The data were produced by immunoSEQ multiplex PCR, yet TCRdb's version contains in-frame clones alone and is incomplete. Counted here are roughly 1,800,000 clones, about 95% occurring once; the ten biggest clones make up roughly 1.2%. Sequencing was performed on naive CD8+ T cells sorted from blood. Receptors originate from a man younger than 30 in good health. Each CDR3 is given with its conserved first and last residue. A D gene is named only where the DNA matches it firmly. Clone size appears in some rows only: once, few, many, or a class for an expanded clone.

CDR3nt: TGTGCCAGCAGCGTAGGAGGGACAGGGGAGCAGTACTTC
CDR3aa: CASSVGGTGEQYF
v_gene: TRBV9
j_gene: TRBJ2-7
abundance: -
d_gene: TRBD1

CDR3nt: TGTGCCAGTAGCGTCAACGATCGGGACATCTATGGCTACACCTTC
CDR3aa: CASSVNDRDIYGYTF
v_gene: TRBV19
j_gene: TRBJ1-2
abundance: -
d_gene: -

CDR3nt: TGTGCCAGTAGTATACGGGAGTCTGGGCAGTTCTTC
CDR3aa: CASSIRESGQFF
v_gene: TRBV19
j_gene: TRBJ2-1
abundance: once
d_gene: -

CDR3nt: TGTGCCAGCAGTGAAGGGGGGAAAACCTACGAGCAGTACTTC
CDR3aa: CASSEGGKTYEQYF
v_gene: TRBV6-1
j_gene: TRBJ2-7
abundance: -
d_gene: -

CDR3nt: TGTGCCAGCAGCAGGATACAGGGGGGGACAGATACGCAGTATTTT
CDR3aa: CASSRIQGGTDTQYF
v_gene: TRBV28
j_gene: TRBJ2-3
abundance: -
d_gene: -

CDR3nt: TGTGCCAGCAGCTTGTTAGTGGAAAAACTGTTTTTT
CDR3aa: CASSLLVEKLFF
v_gene: TRBV7-9
j_gene: TRBJ1-4
abundance: -
d_gene: -

CDR3nt: TGTGCCAGCAGCTTATTCGGGACAGGAGTACAAGAGACCCAGTACTTC
CDR3aa: CASSLFGTGVQETQYF
v_gene: TRBV5-6
j_gene: TRBJ2-5
abundance: -
d_gene: TRBD1

CDR3nt: TGTGCCAGCAGTACGGGAGGTGGGCCCCAGCATTTT
CDR3aa: CASSTGGGPQHF
v_gene: TRBV27
j_gene: TRBJ1-5
abundance: -
d_gene: -

CDR3nt: TGTGCCAGCAGTCTAGGGGCTGGCCTTGAGCAGTTCTTC
CDR3aa: CASSLGAGLEQFF
v_gene: TRBV9
j_gene: TRBJ2-1
abundance: once
d_gene: -

CDR3nt: TGTGCCAGCAGCTTGGGCGTATCCTACGAGCAGTACTTC
CDR3aa: CASSLGVSYEQYF
v_gene: TRBV5-6
j_gene: TRBJ2-7
abundance: once
d_gene: -

CDR3nt: TGTGCCAGCAGCGCCAACAATGAGCAGTTCTTC
CDR3aa: CASSANNEQFF
v_gene: TRBV7-9
j_gene: TRBJ2-1
abundance: -
d_gene: -

CDR3nt: TGTGCCAGCAGCTGGGGACAGACGGTCACCTACGAGCAGTACTTC
CDR3aa: CASSWGQTVTYEQYF
v_gene: TRBV11-2
j_gene: TRBJ2-7
abundance: -
d_gene: TRBD1

CDR3nt: TGCACCAGCAGCCAAGGGGAAGGGCGGACCACAGATACGCAGTATTTT
CDR3aa: CTSSQGEGRTTDTQYF
v_gene: TRBV4-1
j_gene: TRBJ2-3
abundance: -
d_gene: -

CDR3nt: TGTGCCAGCAGCCCCGGCCGGGACTATTTATACAATGAGCAGTTCTTC
CDR3aa: CASSPGRDYLYNEQFF
v_gene: TRBV27
j_gene: TRBJ2-1
abundance: -
d_gene: TRBD2

CDR3nt: TGTGCCTGGAGTGTACGTCTGGACAGGGAGGGAAGGAGAAACTATGGCTACACCTTC
CDR3aa: CAWSVRLDREGRRNYGYTF
v_gene: TRBV30
j_gene: TRBJ1-2
abundance: -
d_gene: TRBD1

CDR3nt: TGCAGCGCTCAGGGGCTATCAACCTACGAGCAGTACTTC
CDR3aa: CSAQGLSTYEQYF
v_gene: TRBV29-1
j_gene: TRBJ2-7
abundance: -
d_gene: -

CDR3nt: TGTGCCAGCAGCTTGGTCCCCGGAGAGACCCAGTACTTC
CDR3aa: CASSLVPGETQYF
v_gene: TRBV5-4
j_gene: TRBJ2-5
abundance: once
d_gene: -

CDR3nt: TGTGCCAGCACACGAAGGGACATCAGTTATTCACCCCTCCACTTT
CDR3aa: CASTRRDISYSPLHF
v_gene: TRBV5-4
j_gene: TRBJ1-6
abundance: -
d_gene: -

CDR3nt: TGTGCCAGCAGCCCTGCAGGGGGGAGCACAGATACGCAGTATTTT
CDR3aa: CASSPAGGSTDTQYF
v_gene: TRBV7-8
j_gene: TRBJ2-3
abundance: -
d_gene: -

CDR3nt: TGTGCCAGCAGCTTCCGCGTGATCGCGGATGGCTACACCTTC
CDR3aa: CASSFRVIADGYTF
v_gene: TRBV5-4
j_gene: TRBJ1-2
abundance: -
d_gene: -

CDR3nt: TGTGCCAGCAGTGCCCGAGAGGGTGGAAACACCATATATTTT
CDR3aa: CASSAREGGNTIYF
v_gene: TRBV28
j_gene: TRBJ1-3
abundance: -
d_gene: -

CDR3nt: TGCGCCAGCAGCCAAGGGGTCGCTTACAATGAGCAGTTCTTC
CDR3aa: CASSQGVAYNEQFF
v_gene: TRBV4-3
j_gene: TRBJ2-1
abundance: -
d_gene: -

CDR3nt: TGTGCCTGGAGTGGGGAGGCCGAGCAGTACTTC
CDR3aa: CAWSGEAEQYF
v_gene: TRBV30
j_gene: TRBJ2-7
abundance: once
d_gene: -

CDR3nt: TGTGCCAGCAGCCACCCAGGGACCTACGAGCAGTACTTC
CDR3aa: CASSHPGTYEQYF
v_gene: TRBV14
j_gene: TRBJ2-7
abundance: -
d_gene: -

CDR3nt: TGTGCCAGCAGTGAATCTCAATTCAATGAGCAGTTCTTC
CDR3aa: CASSESQFNEQFF
v_gene: TRBV6-1
j_gene: TRBJ2-1
abundance: once
d_gene: -

CDR3nt: TGTGCCTGGGAGATAAGGGCCTACGAGCAGTACTTC
CDR3aa: CAWEIRAYEQYF
v_gene: TRBV30
j_gene: TRBJ2-7
abundance: -
d_gene: -

CDR3nt: TGTGCCAGCAGTAGCGGGGGGAGCTACGAGCAGTACTTC
CDR3aa: CASSSGGSYEQYF
v_gene: TRBV2
j_gene: TRBJ2-7
abundance: once
d_gene: TRBD2

CDR3nt: TGTGCCAGCAGCCAAGTGGCAGACTCCGGCTCTGGGGCCAACGTCCTGACTTTC
CDR3aa: CASSQVADSGSGANVLTF
v_gene: TRBV14
j_gene: TRBJ2-6
abundance: -
d_gene: -